The source of this T cell receptor (beta chain) is a study of shared clonotypes between healthy human individuals. Remarks on this clone: A far larger clone is one nucleotide away, so this likely arose from a read error. Other DNA sequences in this sample translate to the same CDR3.

There are 13 residues in the CDR3. V lost 1 base, J lost 1 base, and 5 bases lay in between. Germline V gene lookup returns CDR1 SGDLS and CDR2 YYNGEE. Data came from immunoSEQ multiplex PCR; TCRdb stores just in-frame clones and leaves some out. The data hold about 2.2 million clones, with 93% observed a single time. Naive CD8 cells were CD45RO-negative, positively selected for CCR7, excluding terminally differentiated effector memory CD45RA+ cells. The donors, all of them Caucasian adults, lived in Nashville, Tennessee. The clonotype originates from a man aged 18 to 29 in good health. Some clones in this sample may be carry-over from other donors' samples. Material: naive CD8+ T cells from PBMCs. The chain links TRBV9 to TRBJ1-1; D not resolved. The CDR3 DNA reads as TGTGCCAGCAGCGTACGGGGGAACACTGAAGCTTTCTTT. Residues: CASSVRGNTEAFF.